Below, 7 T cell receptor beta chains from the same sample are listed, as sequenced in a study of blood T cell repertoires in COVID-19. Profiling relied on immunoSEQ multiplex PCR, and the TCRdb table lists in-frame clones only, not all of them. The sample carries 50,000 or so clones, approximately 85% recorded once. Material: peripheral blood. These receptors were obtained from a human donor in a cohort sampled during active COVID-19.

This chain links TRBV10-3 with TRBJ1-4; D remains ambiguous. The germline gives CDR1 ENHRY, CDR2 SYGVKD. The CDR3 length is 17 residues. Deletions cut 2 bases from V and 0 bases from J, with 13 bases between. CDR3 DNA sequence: TGTGCCATCAGTGAGGTGGGCACCCTTACAACTAATGAAAAACTGTTTTTT. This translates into CAISEVGTLTTNEKLFF.

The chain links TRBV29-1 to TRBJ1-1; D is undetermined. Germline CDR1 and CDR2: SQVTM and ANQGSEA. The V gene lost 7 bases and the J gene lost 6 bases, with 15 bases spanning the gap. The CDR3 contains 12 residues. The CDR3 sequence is CSAITDRAEAFF. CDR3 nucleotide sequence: TGCAGCGCCATAACAGATCGCGCTGAAGCTTTCTTT.

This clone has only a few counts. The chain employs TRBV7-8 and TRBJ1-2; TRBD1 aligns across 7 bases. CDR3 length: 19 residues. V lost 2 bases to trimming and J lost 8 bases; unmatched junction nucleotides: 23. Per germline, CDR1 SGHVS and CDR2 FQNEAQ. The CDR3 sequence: CASSLRASGTASHFFGYTF. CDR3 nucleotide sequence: TGTGCCAGCAGCTTAAGGGCCAGTGGGACAGCCAGCCATTTCTTCGGCTACACCTTC.

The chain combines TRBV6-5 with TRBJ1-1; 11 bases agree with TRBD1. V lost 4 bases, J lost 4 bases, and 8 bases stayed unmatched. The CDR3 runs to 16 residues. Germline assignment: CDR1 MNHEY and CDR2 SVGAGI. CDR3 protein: CASSFEGQGASTEAFF. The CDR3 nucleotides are TGTGCCAGCAGTTTCGAAGGACAGGGGGCCAGCACTGAAGCTTTCTTT.

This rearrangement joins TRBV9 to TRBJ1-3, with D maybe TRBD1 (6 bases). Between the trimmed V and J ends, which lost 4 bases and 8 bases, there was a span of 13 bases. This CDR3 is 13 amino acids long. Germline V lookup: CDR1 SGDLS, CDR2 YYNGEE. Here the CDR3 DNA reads TGTGCCAGCAGCTACGTAGAGGGGGACACCATATATTTT. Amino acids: CASSYVEGDTIYF.

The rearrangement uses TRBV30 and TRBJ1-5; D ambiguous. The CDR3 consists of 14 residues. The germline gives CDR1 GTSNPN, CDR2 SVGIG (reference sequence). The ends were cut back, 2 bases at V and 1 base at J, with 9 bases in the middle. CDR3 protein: CAWSTTLSNQPQHF. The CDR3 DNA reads TGTGCCTGGAGTACGACACTGAGCAATCAGCCCCAGCATTTT.

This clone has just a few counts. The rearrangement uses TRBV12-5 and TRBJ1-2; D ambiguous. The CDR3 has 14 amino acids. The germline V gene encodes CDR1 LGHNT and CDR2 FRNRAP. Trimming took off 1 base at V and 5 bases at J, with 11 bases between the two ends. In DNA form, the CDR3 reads TGTGCTAGTGGTTTGGGGATAGACACGTATGGCTACACCTTC. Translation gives CASGLGIDTYGYTF.